These 5 T cell receptor beta chains originate from one sample sequenced in a study of response to subunit inactivated influenza vaccine. TCRdb reanalysed the RT-PCR reads using MiXCR and keeps one entry per CDR3 protein. Of 650,000 to 800,000 distinct CDR3 sequences in the sample, less than 20% are singletons; the top ten hold roughly a tenth. Sequencing was performed on PBMCs from blood, taken around 5 days after vaccination. The receptors here all came from a man aged 45 to 65 who received an inactivated influenza vaccine.

This clonotype occurred a few times. The chain couples TRBV12-3 or TRBV12-4 to TRBJ1-2, with a weak D call TRBD1 (5 bases). The V end lost 3 bases, the J end lost 4 bases, and 12 bases lay between the germline ends. The length of the CDR3 is 14 residues. The CDR3 reads CASSFGGASYGYTF. In nucleotides, the CDR3 is TGTGCCAGCAGTTTTGGGGGAGCGAGCTATGGCTACACCTTC.

The chain links TRBV6-6 to TRBJ1-1, with unresolved D. Germline CDR1 MNHNY, CDR2 SVGAGI (reference sequence). The CDR3 spans 13 residues. V lost 7 bases and J lost 4, with 13 bases in between. The CDR3 loop reads CASIERVGTEAFF. The CDR3 DNA follows: TGTGCCAGCATAGAAAGGGTTGGCACTGAAGCTTTCTTT.

This chain connects TRBV12-3 or TRBV12-4 to TRBJ2-5; no definite D call. V was cut by 6 bases and J by 5 bases, with 19 bases left in between. There are 15 residues in the CDR3. This CDR3 is CASSLTDGLGETQYF. The DNA for the CDR3 is TGTGCCAGCAGCCTAACGGACGGTCTAGGCGAGACCCAGTACTTC.

The J gene is TRBJ2-3, the V gene TRBV7-9; 13 bases are shared with TRBD2. This CDR3 region has 16 residues. Germline V gene sequence: CDR1 SEHNR, CDR2 FQNEAQ (reference sequence). Trimming removed 5 bases from V and 2 bases from J; junction bases left unmatched: 4. The CDR3 DNA reads as TGTGCCAGCAGCACGGGACTAGCGGGACTCACAGATACGCAGTATTTT. Translated, it gives CASSTGLAGLTDTQYF.

This clonotype was seen ten or more times. This chain uses TRBV12-3 or TRBV12-4 with TRBJ1-1; D call uncertain. The CDR3 is 13 residues long. V lost 3 bases and J 4 bases, leaving 9 bases between the germline ends. The CDR3 spells CASSFSGGTEAFF. Written as DNA, the CDR3 is TGTGCCAGCAGTTTTTCGGGTGGCACTGAAGCTTTCTTT.